This T cell receptor beta chain derives from a study of memory CD4+ T cells and cytomegalovirus serostatus. At the level of the study: This sample comes from healthy Belgian adults, several CMV seropositive, 24 seronegative.

Measured with immunoSEQ multiplex PCR; TCRdb has only the in-frame clones, and not every one. The data hold tens of thousands of clones, with roughly 78% observed a single time. Study conclusions and caveats: Median bootstrapped AUC for CMV status was about 0.94 originally, just under 0.93 US-trained. Suggested: most of the CMV-linked TCR signature lies in CD4+ memory cells.

As regards this clone: The antigen is unknown.

CDR3 length equals 14 residues. Germline loops: CDR1 KGHSH, CDR2 LQKENI. V dropped 3 bases and J dropped 7 bases, with 12 bases sitting between them. Single viable CD3+CD4+CD8-CD45RO+ cells were sorted as the memory CD4+ T cells. The receptor comes from an adult in good health and CMV-seronegative. Sequenced sample: memory CD4+ T cells from blood. The rearrangement uses TRBV18 and TRBJ1-4; no firm D call. The CDR3 here is CASSPTGSSEKLFF. DNA of the CDR3: TGTGCCAGCTCACCTACCGGGTCGTCTGAAAAACTGTTTTTT.